The 10 T cell receptor beta chains listed next were all sequenced from one sample in a study of blood T cell repertoires in COVID-19. Method: immunoSEQ multiplex PCR; TCRdb's copy keeps in-frame clones and lacks some. The table has 150,000 to 200,000 clones, about 81% seen once; the top ten hold 12%. The sample was peripheral blood. The receptor set was obtained from an elderly woman with COVID-19, enrolled during active disease.

The chain recombines TRBV4-1 with TRBJ2-3; TRBD2 matches at 11 bases. Germline V gene sequence: CDR1 MGHRA, CDR2 YSYEKL. J lost 5 bases, V lost 2 bases, and 6 bases had no gene match. The CDR3 sequence is 16 residues long. CDR3 sequence (DNA): TGCGCCAGCAGCCAAACGGGGCTAGCGGGGGGAGATACGCAGTATTTT. Protein: CASSQTGLAGGDTQYF.

This chain links TRBV7-2 with TRBJ2-1; maybe TRBD1 (6 bases). Germline assignment: CDR1 SGHTA and CDR2 FQGNSA. Trimming left V 5 bases short and J 10 bases short, with 18 bases between. The CDR3 length is 14 residues. For the CDR3, the DNA is TGTGCCAGCAGCACGGACAGACAGAGCAAGGAGCAGTTCTTC. Encoded protein: CASSTDRQSKEQFF.

The genes are TRBV7-2 and TRBJ1-2, with 8 positions matching TRBD1. This CDR3 comprises 16 residues. J was trimmed by 2 bases and V by 5 bases; bases with no gene match: 10. Germline CDR1 and CDR2: SGHTA and FQGNSA. The CDR3 reads CASSTSWRTGNYGYTF. The CDR3, as DNA: TGTGCCAGCAGCACCTCCTGGCGGACAGGGAACTATGGCTACACCTTC.

This chain uses TRBV7-9 with TRBJ1-2, with a possible D match to TRBD1 (6 bases). Germline CDR1 is SEHNR and CDR2 is FQNEAQ (reference sequence). Trimming removed 0 bases at V and 1 base at J, with 12 bases between. The CDR3 extends over 16 amino acids. The CDR3 protein is CASSLASGQFNYGYTF. CDR3 nucleotides: TGTGCCAGCAGCTTAGCTTCAGGACAGTTTAACTATGGCTACACCTTC.

The J gene is TRBJ2-5, the V gene TRBV9, with D maybe TRBD2 (5 bases). The CDR3 is 15 residues long. Germline CDR1 SGDLS, CDR2 YYNGEE. The ends were cut back, 1 base at V and 4 bases at J, with 14 bases in the middle. The CDR3: CASSVSGLLGETQYF. The DNA for the CDR3 is TGTGCCAGCAGCGTATCCGGACTGCTTGGAGAGACCCAGTACTTC.

This clone was recorded once. The V call is TRBV11-2, the J call TRBJ2-5, with 9 bases fitting TRBD2. This CDR3 comprises 16 residues. CDR1 is SGHAT, CDR2 FQNNGV, per germline. The V segment lost 3 bases and the J segment 1 base; nucleotides outside the gene matches: 6. The CDR3 sequence: CASSFLSSGVQETQYF. The CDR3 DNA is TGTGCCAGCAGCTTTCTGTCTAGCGGGGTCCAAGAGACCCAGTACTTC.

The V and J genes are TRBV6-2 or TRBV6-3 and TRBJ2-7; possibly TRBD1 for D (5 bases). The V end lost 5 bases, the J end lost 2 bases, and 10 bases lay between the germline ends. This CDR3 is 13 amino acids long. Per germline, CDR1 MNHEY and CDR2 SVGEGT. In DNA form, the CDR3 reads TGTGCCAGCAGTCCGGACAATCCCTACGAGCAGTACTTC. It encodes CASSPDNPYEQYF.

V is TRBV10-3 and J is TRBJ2-7, with no clear D. V was pared by 6 bases and J by 6 bases, with 9 bases between. The CDR3 has 11 amino acids. Germline V gene sequence: CDR1 ENHRY, CDR2 SYGVKD. CDR3 sequence (DNA): TGTGCCATCAGCACTACTTTCGAGCAGTACTTC. Its protein product is CAISTTFEQYF.

The genes are TRBV11-2 and TRBJ2-7, with 8 bases fitting TRBD1. The germline gives CDR1 SGHAT, CDR2 FQNNGV. J gave up 2 bases and V 1 base, and 4 bases lay outside the gene matches. The CDR3 contains 15 residues. Written as DNA, the CDR3 is TGTGCCAGCAGCTTAGGGCAGGGGGCTGCCTACGAGCAGTACTTC. The encoded protein is CASSLGQGAAYEQYF.

This chain joins TRBV5-1 and TRBJ2-7; 10 nucleotides align to TRBD2. CDR3 length equals 15 residues. The V and J ends lost 4 bases and 2 bases, in that order; junction bases with no gene match: 6. CDR1 and CDR2 from the germline V gene are SGHRS and YFSETQ. CDR3 loop: CASSTGTSVAYEQYF. DNA for the CDR3: TGCGCCAGCAGCACCGGGACTAGCGTTGCCTACGAGCAGTACTTC.